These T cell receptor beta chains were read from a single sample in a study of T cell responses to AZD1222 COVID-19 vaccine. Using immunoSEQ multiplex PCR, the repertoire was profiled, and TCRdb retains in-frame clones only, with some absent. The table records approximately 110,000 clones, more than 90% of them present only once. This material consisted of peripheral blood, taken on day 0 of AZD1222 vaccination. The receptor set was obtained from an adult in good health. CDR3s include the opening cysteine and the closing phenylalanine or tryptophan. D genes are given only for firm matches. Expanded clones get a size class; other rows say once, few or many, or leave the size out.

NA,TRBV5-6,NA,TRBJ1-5,TGTGCCAGCAGCTTGTCCGGTCAGCCCCAGCATTTT,CASSLSGQPQHF
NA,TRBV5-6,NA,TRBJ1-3,TGTGCCAGCAGCTTGATTGACAGGCTACCTGGAAACACCATATATTTT,CASSLIDRLPGNTIYF
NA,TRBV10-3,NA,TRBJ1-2,TGTGCCATCAGTGAGTCGATAGGGAACTATGGCTACACCTTC,CAISESIGNYGYTF
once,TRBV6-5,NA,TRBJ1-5,TGTGCCACCGCAGGCAGGGAGAGTCAGCCCCAGCATTTT,CATAGRESQPQHF
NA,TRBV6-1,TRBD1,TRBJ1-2,TGTGCCAGCAGTGAAGTCGGGACAGCGTATGGCTACACCTTC,CASSEVGTAYGYTF
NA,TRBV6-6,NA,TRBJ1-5,TGTGCCAGCAGCCCCAGTAGGGATCAGCCCCAGCATTTT,CASSPSRDQPQHF
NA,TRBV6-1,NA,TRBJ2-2,TGTGCCAGCAGTGATCCCCCCCTGGAGCTGTTTTTT,CASSDPPLELFF
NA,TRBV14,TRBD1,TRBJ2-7,TGTGCCAGCAGCCTCGACAGGGGCATACTCTACGAGCAGTACTTC,CASSLDRGILYEQYF
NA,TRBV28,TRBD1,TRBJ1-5,TGTGCCAGCAGTTTCCGACAGGGCCATGAACCCCAGCATTTT,CASSFRQGHEPQHF
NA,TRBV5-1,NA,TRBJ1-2,TGCGCCAGCAGCTTTGGGAACTATGGCTACACCTTC,CASSFGNYGYTF
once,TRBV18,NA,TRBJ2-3,TGTGCCAGCTCACCACCCGGACGGTCGCGAGGGGATACGCAGTATTTT,CASSPPGRSRGDTQYF
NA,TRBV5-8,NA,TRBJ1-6,TGTGCCAGCAATACTGGAATGAGAAATTCACCCCTCCACTTT,CASNTGMRNSPLHF
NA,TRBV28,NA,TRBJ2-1,TGTGCCAGCAGTTTATTGGGTGGGGGGACAAACAATGAGCAGTTCTTC,CASSLLGGGTNNEQFF
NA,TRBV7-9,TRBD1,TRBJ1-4,TGTGCCAGCAGACGTGGGACAGACGCAACTAATGAAAAACTGTTTTTT,CASRRGTDATNEKLFF
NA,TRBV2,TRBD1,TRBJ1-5,TGTGCCAGCAGCATACAGGGGATAAGCAATCAGCCCCAGCATTTT,CASSIQGISNQPQHF
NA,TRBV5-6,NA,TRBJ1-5,TGTGCCAGCAGCTTTTACGGTAGCGGCAATCAGCCCCAGCATTTT,CASSFYGSGNQPQHF
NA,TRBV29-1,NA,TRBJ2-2,TGCAGCGCCGCCGTGCGAACCGGGGAGCTGTTTTTT,CSAAVRTGELFF
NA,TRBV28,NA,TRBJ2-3,TGTGCCAGCGGTTTGTATACTAGTTTCCTCCGCACAGATACGCAGTATTTT,CASGLYTSFLRTDTQYF
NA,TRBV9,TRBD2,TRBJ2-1,TGTGCCAGCAGCGTAGGTTCAGCGGGGGGGCCTTACAATGAGCAGTTCTTC,CASSVGSAGGPYNEQFF
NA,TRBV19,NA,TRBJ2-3,TGTGCCAGTCGGACAGAGACTAGCACAGATACGCAGTATTTT,CASRTETSTDTQYF
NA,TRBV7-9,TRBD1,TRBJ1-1,TGTGCCAGCGTGACTGGACAGGGGGGAACTGAAGCTTTCTTT,CASVTGQGGTEAFF
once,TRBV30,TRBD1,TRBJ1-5,TGTGCCTGGAGGACAGGGAATCAGCCCCAGCATTTT,CAWRTGNQPQHF
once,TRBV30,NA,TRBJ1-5,TGTGCCTGGGGGCAAGGAACTTATCAGCCCCAGCATTTT,CAWGQGTYQPQHF
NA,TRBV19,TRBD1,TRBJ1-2,TGTGCCAGTAAACAGGGGTTTGAGGGCTACACCTTC,CASKQGFEGYTF
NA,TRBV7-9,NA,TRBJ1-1,TGTGCCAGCAGCCCCGGGCCAGGGACGAACACTGAAGCTTTCTTT,CASSPGPGTNTEAFF
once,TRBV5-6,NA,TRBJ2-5,TGTGCCAGCAGCTTGAGCGGTCAAGAGACCCAGTACTTC,CASSLSGQETQYF
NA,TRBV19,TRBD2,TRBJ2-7,TGTGCCAGTAGTATAGGTACTAGCGGGAGTGACGAGCAGTACTTC,CASSIGTSGSDEQYF
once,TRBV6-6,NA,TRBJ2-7,TGTGCCAGCAGCTTGCGAACCTGGGGGAACTACGAGCAGTACTTC,CASSLRTWGNYEQYF
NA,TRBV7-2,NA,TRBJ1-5,TGTGCCAGCAAGCGGGGGGGAGGCAATCAGCCCCAGCATTTT,CASKRGGGNQPQHF
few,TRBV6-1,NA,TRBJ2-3,TGTGCCAGCAGTGAAAGTAGCGGCCACACAGATACGCAGTATTTT,CASSESSGHTDTQYF
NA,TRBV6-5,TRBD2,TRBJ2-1,TGTGCCAGCAGCCTAGCGGGGAGTTACAATGAGCAGTTCTTC,CASSLAGSYNEQFF
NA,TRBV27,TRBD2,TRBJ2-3,TGTGCCAGCAGTCTAGCGGGGGGGCGGGCAGATACGCAGTATTTT,CASSLAGGRADTQYF
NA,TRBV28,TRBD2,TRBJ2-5,TGTGCCAGCAGTTTATTCGGCGGGAGCTCGGAGACCCAGTACTTC,CASSLFGGSSETQYF
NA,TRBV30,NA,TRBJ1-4,TGTGCCTGTCGCAGAGGGGAAAAACTGTTTTTT,CACRRGEKLFF
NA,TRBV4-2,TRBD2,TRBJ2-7,TGTGCCAGCATCCGGACTGGGGGGGATGTCTCCTACGAGCAGTACTTC,CASIRTGGDVSYEQYF
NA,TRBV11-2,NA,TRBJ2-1,TGTGCCAGCAGTCAAGGAAACCCCAATGAGCAGTTCTTC,CASSQGNPNEQFF
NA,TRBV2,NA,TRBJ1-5,TGTGCCAGCAGTGGGGCAGGGGGCAATCAGCCCCAGCATTTT,CASSGAGGNQPQHF
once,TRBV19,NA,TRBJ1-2,TGTGCCAGTAGTAGCACACCTAGGGTCTATGGCTACACCTTC,CASSSTPRVYGYTF
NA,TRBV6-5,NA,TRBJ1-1,TGTGCCAGCAGTTACTCGAACAGAGCGAACACTGAAGCTTTCTTT,CASSYSNRANTEAFF
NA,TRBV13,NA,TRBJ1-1,TGTGCCAGCAGCCACAGGGATGTGGGCACTGAAGCTTTCTTT,CASSHRDVGTEAFF
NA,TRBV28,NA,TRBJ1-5,TGTGCCAGCAGTTTTACCTATTCATATCAAGCCCAGCATTTT,CASSFTYSYQAQHF
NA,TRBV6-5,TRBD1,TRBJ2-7,TGTGCCAGCTACCACTTTGACAGGGTTAGGCACGAGCAGTACTTC,CASYHFDRVRHEQYF
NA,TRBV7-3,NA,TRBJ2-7,TGTGCCAGCAGTCCAGGGACCAACCACTTAGCAGGCGAGCAGTACTTC,CASSPGTNHLAGEQYF
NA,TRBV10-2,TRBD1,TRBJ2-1,TGCGCCAGCAGTGAACGGACAGGGGATGCCTACAATGAGCAGTTCTTC,CASSERTGDAYNEQFF